This T cell receptor beta chain was recorded in a study of post-analysis software for immune sequencing data. Prepared libraries of TCR beta cDNA carried unique molecular identifiers. MiXCR, run by TCRdb on the PCR reads, gives a single entry per CDR3 protein. The repertoire holds some 800,000 distinct CDR3 sequences, with 40% to 55% as singletons. Concerning this clonotype itself: The target antigen is unknown.

Whole-study findings and limits: Controls had significantly higher normalized Chao1 diversity than multiple sclerosis patients.

Source material: blood. The TCR sequence derives from a girl aged 5-17 years with multiple sclerosis.

CDR3 protein: CASSFINRASYEQYF. CDR3 nucleotide sequence: TGTGCCAGCAGTTTTATAAACAGGGCCTCCTACGAGCAGTACTTC. The gene calls are TRBV28 and TRBJ2-7; weak D call: TRBD1 (6 bases). The CDR3 extends over 15 amino acids. The V gene lost 3 bases and the J gene lost 0 bases, with 12 bases spanning the gap. Germline V gene lookup returns CDR1 MDHEN and CDR2 SYDVKM.